One and the same sample provided the 2 T cell receptor beta chains below, sequenced in a study of blood T cell repertoires in COVID-19. Sequencing used immunoSEQ multiplex PCR; TCRdb keeps in-frame clones, though not all of them. The table includes approximately 150,000 clones, 65% to 80% detected once. What was sequenced was peripheral blood. These receptors came from a man between 45 and 60 years old with acute or convalescent COVID-19.

The gene calls are TRBV5-4 and TRBJ2-3, with TRBD2 matching over 11 bases. The V segment lost 0 bases and the J segment 2 bases; nucleotides outside the gene matches: 8. Germline assignment: CDR1 SGHNT and CDR2 YYREEE (reference sequence). CDR3 length: 18 residues. CDR3 region: CASSLDSGGAGITDTQYF. Written as DNA, the CDR3 is TGTGCCAGCAGCTTGGATAGCGGGGGGGCAGGCATCACAGATACGCAGTATTTT.

V is TRBV28 and J is TRBJ1-1, with 8 bases aligning to TRBD1. This CDR3 contains 14 residues. Germline CDR1 and CDR2: MDHEN and SYDVKM. Trimming took 4 bases from V and 4 from J; bases not matched to a gene: 5. CDR3 protein: CASSSTGEATEAFF. The CDR3 region has the DNA TGTGCCAGCAGTTCGACAGGGGAGGCCACTGAAGCTTTCTTT.